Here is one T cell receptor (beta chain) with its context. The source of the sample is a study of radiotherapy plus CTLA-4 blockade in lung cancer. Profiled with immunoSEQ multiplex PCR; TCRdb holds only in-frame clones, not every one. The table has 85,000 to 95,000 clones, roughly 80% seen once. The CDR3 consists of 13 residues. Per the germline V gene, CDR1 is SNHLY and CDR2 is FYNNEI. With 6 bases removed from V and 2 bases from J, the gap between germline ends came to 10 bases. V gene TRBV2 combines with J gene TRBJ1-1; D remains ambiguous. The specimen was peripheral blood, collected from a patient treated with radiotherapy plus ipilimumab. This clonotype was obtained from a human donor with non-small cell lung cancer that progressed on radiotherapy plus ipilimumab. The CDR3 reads CASSRQSNTEAFF. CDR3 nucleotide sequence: TGTGCCAGCAGCCGGCAGTCTAACACTGAAGCTTTCTTT.